These 4 T cell receptor beta chains were sequenced from one sample in a study of molecular identifiers for immune sequencing clone quantification (dated 2018 in TCRdb). The library came from PCR. The instrument was an Illumina HiSeq 4000. Starting from the raw public reads, TCRdb applied fastp trimming at Q25, assembled clones with MiXCR and retained in-frame beta chains. Rows with a matching CDR3 protein are joined into one entry that keeps the most common DNA and genes. Here the sample has approximately 670,000 distinct CDR3 sequences; nearly 20% occur a single time. The leading ten clones occupy under 0.95% of the sample. The specimen was naive CD8+ T cells from blood, with Jurkat cell RNA spiked in. According to the study, the label for this sample's cell subset or site signals: FACS-sorted CD8+CD4-CCR7+CD45RA+ naive T cells. The receptors originated from a human donor in good health. Some libraries in this study had Jurkat cell RNA spiked in.

At least ten counts were recorded for this clonotype. The chain joins TRBV4-3 to TRBJ1-1; D is ambiguous. The CDR3 covers 15 residues. V lost 0 bases and J lost 0, with 8 bases in between. Germline V gene data show CDR1 as LGHNA and CDR2 as YSLEER. The CDR3 sequence is CASSQDFPMNTEAFF. The CDR3 DNA reads TGCGCCAGCAGCCAAGATTTTCCCATGAACACTGAAGCTTTCTTT.

In regard to this clonotype: An end of the junction does not agree with germline; a read error may underlie this. The chain has TRBV5-3 and TRBJ1-4, with 10 bases lining up with TRBD1. TRBV5-3 is designated an ORF whose function remains uncertain. The CDR3 length is 16 residues. As DNA, the CDR3 is TGTGCCAGCAGCTCGATCGGGGACAGGGGAGAAGAAAAACTGTTTTTT. Encoded protein: CASSSIGDRGEEKLFF.

This clonotype was seen more than once but under ten times. The J gene is TRBJ1-1, the V gene TRBV2, with D possibly TRBD1 on 6 matching bases. Trimming cost V 6 bases and J 0 bases, with 29 bases left between them. The CDR3 loop spans 20 amino acids. CDR1 and CDR2 from the germline V gene are SNHLY and FYNNEI. The chain's CDR3 is CASSPARTRTASSMNTEAFF. The CDR3 DNA sequence: TGTGCCAGCAGCCCCGCCCGAACGAGGACAGCAAGTTCCATGAACACTGAAGCTTTCTTT.

The rearrangement joins TRBV11-3 to TRBJ2-7, with 8 positions matching TRBD1. There are 14 residues in the CDR3. CDR1 and CDR2 from the germline V gene are SGHNT and YENEEA. Trimming took 2 bases from V and 5 from J; bases not matched to a gene: 5. CDR3 amino acids: CASSLRQGINEQYF. CDR3 sequence (DNA): TGTGCCAGCAGCTTAAGACAGGGGATCAACGAGCAGTACTTC.